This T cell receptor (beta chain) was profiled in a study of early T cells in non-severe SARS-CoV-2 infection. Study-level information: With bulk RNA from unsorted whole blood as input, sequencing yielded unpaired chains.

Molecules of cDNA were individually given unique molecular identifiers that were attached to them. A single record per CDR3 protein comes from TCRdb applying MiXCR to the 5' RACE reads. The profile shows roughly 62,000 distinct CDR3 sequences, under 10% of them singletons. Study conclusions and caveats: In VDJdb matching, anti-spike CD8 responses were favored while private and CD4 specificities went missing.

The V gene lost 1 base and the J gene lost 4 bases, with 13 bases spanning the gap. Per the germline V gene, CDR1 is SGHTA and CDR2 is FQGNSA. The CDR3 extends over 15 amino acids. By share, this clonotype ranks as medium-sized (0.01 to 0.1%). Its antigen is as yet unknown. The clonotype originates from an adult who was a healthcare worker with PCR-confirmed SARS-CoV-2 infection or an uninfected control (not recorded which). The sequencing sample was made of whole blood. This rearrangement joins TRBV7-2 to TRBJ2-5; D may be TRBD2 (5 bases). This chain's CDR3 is CASSLGGAGSETQYF. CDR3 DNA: TGTGCCAGCAGCTTAGGTGGCGCGGGTTCAGAGACCCAGTACTTC.